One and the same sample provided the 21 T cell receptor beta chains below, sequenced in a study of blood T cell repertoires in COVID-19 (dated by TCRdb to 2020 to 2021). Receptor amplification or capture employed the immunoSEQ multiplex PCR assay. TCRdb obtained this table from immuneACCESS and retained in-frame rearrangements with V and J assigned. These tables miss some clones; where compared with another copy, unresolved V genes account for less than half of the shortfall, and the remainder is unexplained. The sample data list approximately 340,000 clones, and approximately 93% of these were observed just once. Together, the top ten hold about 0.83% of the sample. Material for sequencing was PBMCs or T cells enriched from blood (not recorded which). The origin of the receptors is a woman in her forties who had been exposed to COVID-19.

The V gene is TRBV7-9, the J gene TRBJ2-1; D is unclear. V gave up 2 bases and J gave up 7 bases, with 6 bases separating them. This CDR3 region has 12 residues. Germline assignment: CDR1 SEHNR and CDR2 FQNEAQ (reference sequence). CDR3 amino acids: CASSLTRNEQFF. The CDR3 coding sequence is TGTGCCAGCAGCTTAACGCGAAATGAGCAGTTCTTC.

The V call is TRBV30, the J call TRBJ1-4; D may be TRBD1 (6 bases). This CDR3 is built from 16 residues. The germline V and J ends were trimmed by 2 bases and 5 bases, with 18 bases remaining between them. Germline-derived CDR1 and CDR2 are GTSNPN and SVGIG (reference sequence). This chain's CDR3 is CAWSPPGHRTNEKLFF. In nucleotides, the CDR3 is TGTGCCTGGAGTCCACCGGGACACCGGACCAATGAAAAACTGTTTTTT.

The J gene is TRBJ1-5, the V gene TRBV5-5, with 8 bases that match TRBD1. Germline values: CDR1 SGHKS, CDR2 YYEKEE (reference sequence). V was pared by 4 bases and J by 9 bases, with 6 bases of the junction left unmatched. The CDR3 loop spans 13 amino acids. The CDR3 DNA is TGTGCCAGCAGCAGCGACAGGGGAGGGCCCCAGCATTTT. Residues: CASSSDRGGPQHF.

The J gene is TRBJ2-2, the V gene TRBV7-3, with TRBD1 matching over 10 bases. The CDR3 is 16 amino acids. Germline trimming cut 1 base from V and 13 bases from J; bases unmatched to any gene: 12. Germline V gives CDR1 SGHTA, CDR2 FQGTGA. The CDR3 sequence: CASSLKGVGQGRRLFF. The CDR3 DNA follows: TGTGCCAGCAGCTTAAAGGGCGTGGGACAGGGGAGGAGGCTGTTTTTT.

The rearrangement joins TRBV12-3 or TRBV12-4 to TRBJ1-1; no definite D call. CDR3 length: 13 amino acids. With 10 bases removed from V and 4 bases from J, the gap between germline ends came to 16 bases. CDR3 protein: CATNIGVGTEAFF. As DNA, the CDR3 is TGTGCCACCAACATCGGGGTTGGCACTGAAGCTTTCTTT.

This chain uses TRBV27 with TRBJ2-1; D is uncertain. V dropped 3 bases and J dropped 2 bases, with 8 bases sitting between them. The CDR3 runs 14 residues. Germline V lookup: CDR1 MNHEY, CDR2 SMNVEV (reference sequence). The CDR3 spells CASSLLGAYNEQFF. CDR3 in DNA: TGTGCCAGCAGTTTGCTGGGCGCCTACAATGAGCAGTTCTTC.

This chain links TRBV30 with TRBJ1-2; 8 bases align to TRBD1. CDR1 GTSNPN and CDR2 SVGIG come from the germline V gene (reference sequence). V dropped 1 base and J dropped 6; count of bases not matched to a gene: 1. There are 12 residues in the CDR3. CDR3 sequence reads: CAWSGTGNGYTF. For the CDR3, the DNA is TGTGCCTGGAGTGGGACAGGGAATGGCTACACCTTC.

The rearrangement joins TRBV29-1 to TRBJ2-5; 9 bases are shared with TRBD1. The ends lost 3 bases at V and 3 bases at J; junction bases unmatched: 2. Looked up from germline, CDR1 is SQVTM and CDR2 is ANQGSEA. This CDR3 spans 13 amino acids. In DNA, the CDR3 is TGCAGCGTTGAGACAGGGGGTGAAGAGACCCAGTACTTC. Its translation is CSVETGGEETQYF.

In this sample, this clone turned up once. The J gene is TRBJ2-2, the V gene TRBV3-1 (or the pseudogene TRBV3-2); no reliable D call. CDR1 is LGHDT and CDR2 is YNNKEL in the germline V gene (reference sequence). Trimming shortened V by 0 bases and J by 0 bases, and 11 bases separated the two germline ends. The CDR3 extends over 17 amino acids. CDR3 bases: TGTGCCAGCAGCCAAGATCTCCTACGGGCGAACACCGGGGAGCTGTTTTTT. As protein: CASSQDLLRANTGELFF.

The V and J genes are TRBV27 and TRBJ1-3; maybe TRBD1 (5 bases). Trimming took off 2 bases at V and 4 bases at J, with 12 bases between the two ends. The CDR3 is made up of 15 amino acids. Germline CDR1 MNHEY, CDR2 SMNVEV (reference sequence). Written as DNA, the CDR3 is TGTGCCAGCAGTTTAACGGGGGGGTTAGGAAACACCATATATTTT. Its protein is CASSLTGGLGNTIYF.

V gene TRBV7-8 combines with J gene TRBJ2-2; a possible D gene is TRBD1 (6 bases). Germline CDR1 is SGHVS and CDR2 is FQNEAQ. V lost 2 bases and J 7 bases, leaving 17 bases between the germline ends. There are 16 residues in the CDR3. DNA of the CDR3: TGTGCCAGCAGCTTAATTAGGCAGGGGATCATCGGGGAGCTGTTTTTT. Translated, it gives CASSLIRQGIIGELFF.

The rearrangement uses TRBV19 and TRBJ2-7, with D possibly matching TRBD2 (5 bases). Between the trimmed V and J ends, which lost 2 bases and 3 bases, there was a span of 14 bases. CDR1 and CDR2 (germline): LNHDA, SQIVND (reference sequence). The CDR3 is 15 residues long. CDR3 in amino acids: CASSIKIGLNYEQYF. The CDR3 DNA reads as TGTGCCAGTAGTATAAAGATAGGACTGAACTACGAGCAGTACTTC. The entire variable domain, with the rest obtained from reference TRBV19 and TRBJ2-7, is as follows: DGGITQSPKYLFRKEGQNVTLSCEQNLNHDAMYWYRQDPGQGLRLIYYSQIVNDFQKGDIAEGYSVSREKKESFPLTVTSAQKNPTAFYLCASSIKIGLNYEQYFGPGTRLTVT.

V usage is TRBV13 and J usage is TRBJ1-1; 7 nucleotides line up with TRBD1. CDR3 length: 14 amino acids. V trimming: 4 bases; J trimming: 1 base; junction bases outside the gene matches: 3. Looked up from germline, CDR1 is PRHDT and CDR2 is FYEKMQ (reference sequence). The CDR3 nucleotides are TGTGCCAGCAGCTCAGGGGGGAGGAACACTGAAGCTTTCTTT. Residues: CASSSGGRNTEAFF. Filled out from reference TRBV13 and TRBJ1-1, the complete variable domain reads AAGVIQSPRHLIKEKRETATLKCYPIPRHDTVYWYQQGPGQDPQFLISFYEKMQSDKGSIPDRFSAQQFSDYHSELNMSSLELGDSALYFCASSSGGRNTEAFFGQGTRLTVV.

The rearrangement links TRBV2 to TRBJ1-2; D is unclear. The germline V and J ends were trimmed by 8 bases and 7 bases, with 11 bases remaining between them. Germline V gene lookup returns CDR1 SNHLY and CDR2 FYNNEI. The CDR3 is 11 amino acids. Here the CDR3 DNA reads TGTGCCAGCTGGCAGGACTCTGGCTACACCTTC. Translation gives CASWQDSGYTF.

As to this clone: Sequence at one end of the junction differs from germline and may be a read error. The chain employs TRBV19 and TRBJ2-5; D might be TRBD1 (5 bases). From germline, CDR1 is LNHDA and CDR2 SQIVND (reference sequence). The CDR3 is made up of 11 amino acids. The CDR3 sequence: CASSMGRLGHF. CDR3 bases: TGTGCCAGTAGTATGGGGCGGCTTGGGCACTTC.

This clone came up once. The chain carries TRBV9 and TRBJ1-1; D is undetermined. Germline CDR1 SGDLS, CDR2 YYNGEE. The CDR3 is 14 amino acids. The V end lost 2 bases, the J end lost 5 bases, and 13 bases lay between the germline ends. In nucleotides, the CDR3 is TGTGCCAGCAGCGTTAGCTCCCTCGGGACTGAAGCTTTCTTT. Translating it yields CASSVSSLGTEAFF.

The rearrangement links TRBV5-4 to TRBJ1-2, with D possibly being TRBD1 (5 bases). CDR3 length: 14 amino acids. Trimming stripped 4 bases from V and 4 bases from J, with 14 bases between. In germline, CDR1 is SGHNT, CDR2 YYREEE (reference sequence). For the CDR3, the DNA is TGTGCCAGCAGCGCCGACTCCGGGGGCTATGGCTACACCTTC. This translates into CASSADSGGYGYTF.

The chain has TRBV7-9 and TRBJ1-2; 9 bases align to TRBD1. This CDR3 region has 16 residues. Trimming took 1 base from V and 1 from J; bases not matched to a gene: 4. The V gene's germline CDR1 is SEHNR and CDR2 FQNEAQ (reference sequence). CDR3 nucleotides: TGTGCCAGCAGCTTAGTTAGGGACAGGGATAACTATGGCTACACCTTC. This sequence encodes CASSLVRDRDNYGYTF.

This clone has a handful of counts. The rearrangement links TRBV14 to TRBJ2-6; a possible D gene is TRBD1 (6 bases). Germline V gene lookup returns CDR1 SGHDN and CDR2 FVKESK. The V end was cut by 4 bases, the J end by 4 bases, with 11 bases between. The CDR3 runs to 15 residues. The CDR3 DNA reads TGTGCCAGCAGCCTCGCAGGGACAGGGGCCAACGTCCTGACTTTC. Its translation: CASSLAGTGANVLTF.

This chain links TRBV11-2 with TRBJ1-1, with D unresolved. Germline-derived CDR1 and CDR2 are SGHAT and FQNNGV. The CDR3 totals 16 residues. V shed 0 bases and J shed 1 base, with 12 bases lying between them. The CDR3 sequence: CASSLDSRRKNTEAFF. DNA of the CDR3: TGTGCCAGCAGCTTAGATTCGAGGAGGAAGAACACTGAAGCTTTCTTT.

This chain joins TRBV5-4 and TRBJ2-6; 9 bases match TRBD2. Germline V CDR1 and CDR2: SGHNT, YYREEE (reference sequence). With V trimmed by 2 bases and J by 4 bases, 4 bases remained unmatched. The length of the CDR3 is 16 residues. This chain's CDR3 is CASSLRTSAGANVLTF. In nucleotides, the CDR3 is TGTGCCAGCAGCTTAAGGACTAGCGCCGGGGCCAACGTCCTGACTTTC. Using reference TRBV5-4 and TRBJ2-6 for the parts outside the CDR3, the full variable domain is ETGVTQSPTHLIKTRGQQVTLRCSSQSGHNTVSWYQQALGQGPQFIFQYYREEENGRGNFPPRFSGLQFPNYSSELNVNALELDDSALYLCASSLRTSAGANVLTFGAGSRLTVL.